This T cell receptor (beta chain) derives from a study of T cells in Graves' hyperthyroidism and ophthalmopathy (dated by TCRdb to the late 2010s). General notes on the study: Peripheral blood was sampled at the time of initial diagnosis, prior to any treatment. Thyroid tissue and blood T-cell repertoires from roughly six Graves' hyperthyroidism patients were also compared in the study. A discovery cohort of about a hundred patients, 43 with Graves' ophthalmopathy and fewer than 65 with stable Graves' hyperthyroidism, was used to find distinguishing TCR V-J signatures. After blood sampling, hyperthyroidism patients were treated with methimazole at a starting dose of 30 mg daily, and ophthalmopathy patients were treated with high-dose intravenous methylprednisolone. For training and testing, the 80 to 100 patients in the discovery cohort were randomly divided in a 7:3 ratio. According to the paper, TCR Vbeta CDR3 sequencing was carried out on over 130 peripheral blood samples, which came from 40 to 45 ophthalmopathy, around 74 hyperthyroidism and approximately 17 progressor patients. Prospective prediction of ophthalmopathy was tested in an independent validation cohort of some 20 hyperthyroidism patients and around 16 patients who later progressed to ophthalmopathy.

This clonotype has a count of ten or more. Its cognate antigen has yet to be identified. One base away there is no much larger clone; base qualities are not given. V drops 3 bases and J drops 2 bases, leaving 14 bases in between. CDR1 and CDR2 are read off the germline V gene as MDHEN and SYDVKM. The CDR3 measures 15 amino acids from cysteine to phenylalanine. Kept here is only the CDR3 DNA, which spans 45 bases and is read in frame from base 1. Ophthalmopathy patients had moderately to severely active disease, with a Clinical Activity Score of 3 or more, a NOSPECS grade of 4 or more, and a disease duration of less than 3 months. The study excluded patients with uncontrolled infections, other autoimmune diseases, pregnancy or lactation. Diagnoses relied on clinical symptoms, serum thyroxine and TRAb, thyroid ultrasound and orbital computed tomography. Ficoll-Paque density gradient centrifugation was used to isolate PBMCs from approximately 11 ml of fresh peripheral blood. Total RNA was extracted with Trizol reagent, and quality was checked on an Agilent 2100 Bioanalyzer.

The research as a whole found: In validation, the model predicted progression to ophthalmopathy a median of around six months before onset, with about 67% sensitivity and roughly 72% specificity. A model built on a 13 V-J signature distinguished ophthalmopathy from stable hyperthyroidism, reaching over 85% sensitivity and around 82% specificity in cross-validation and 80%/75% in testing. Sample size was not statistically predetermined, and investigators were not blinded to group allocation. Blood samples also contained most of the expanded thyroid clonotypes (frequency above 0.001), which suggests that blood repertoires may reflect thyroid immune responses.

The TCR beta CDR3 regions were amplified from RNA transcripts. For the first round of RT-PCR on the TCR CDR3, the HTBI primer set was used together with the Qiagen OneStep RT-PCR kit. The libraries were constructed in a second round of multiplex PCR and then size-selected and purified. Libraries were sequenced paired-end with 100 bp reads on an Illumina HiSeq2000. The published analysis was carried out like this. SOAPnuke was used to process the raw data, removing reads that contained adapters or uncalled bases, had a mean Phred below 15, or lacked an exact match to the constant primer or identifier. High-quality paired reads were merged with COPE v1.2.5, and unique nucleotide sequences were defined as clonotypes. Clonotypes were aligned to IMGT TRBV, TRBD and TRBJ reference segments using MiTCR v1.1. Analysis was restricted to V-J combinations with a frequency above 0.0001, which covered roughly 99% of repertoires. A TCS score was defined as the ratio of F50 (clonal expansion) to E x V (chaos), with BLOSUM62-based TCRdist applied between CDR3 peptides within each V-J. Welch's t-statistics and random forest reduced 514 V-J features to roughly 13, which were used in a naive Bayes classifier (R e1071). The raw public reads went through TCRdb reprocessing: fastp at Q25, MiXCR clone calling, in-frame beta chains kept. Entries are consolidated by CDR3 protein sequence, retaining the most common genes and DNA. The V and J calls shown here were made by TCRdb, not taken from the authors' results. Recorded for this sample are some 320,000 distinct CDR3 sequences; about an eighth of them occurred a single time. 34% of the sample is held by the ten biggest clonotypes.

The origin of this receptor is a woman aged 40 to 55 with Graves' ophthalmopathy. The sequenced material came from blood. Here the chain combines TRBV28 and TRBJ2-7; the D gene is perhaps TRBD2, on 6 matching bases. The CDR3 protein: CASSFYLGGTYEQYF. The nucleotide sequence is given as TGTGCCAGCAGTTTCTACCTCGGGGGTACCTACGAGCAGTACTTC.